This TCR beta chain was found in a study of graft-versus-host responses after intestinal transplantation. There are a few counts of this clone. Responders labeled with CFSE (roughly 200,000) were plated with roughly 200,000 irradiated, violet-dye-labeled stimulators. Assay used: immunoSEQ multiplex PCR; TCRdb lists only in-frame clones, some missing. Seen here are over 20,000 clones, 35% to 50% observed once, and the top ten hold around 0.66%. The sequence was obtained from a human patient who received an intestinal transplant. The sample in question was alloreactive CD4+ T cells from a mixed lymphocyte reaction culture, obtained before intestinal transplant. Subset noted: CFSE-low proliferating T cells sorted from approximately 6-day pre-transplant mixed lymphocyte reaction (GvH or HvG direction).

The CDR3 DNA follows: TGTGCCAGCAGCCGTCAATATAGCGGGAGAGAGACCCAGTACTTC. Protein product: CASSRQYSGRETQYF. The rearrangement links TRBV11-2 to TRBJ2-5; TRBD2 matches at 9 bases. The V and J ends lost 5 bases and 4 bases, in that order; junction bases with no gene match: 8. Germline loops: CDR1 SGHAT, CDR2 FQNNGV. This CDR3 has 15 residues.